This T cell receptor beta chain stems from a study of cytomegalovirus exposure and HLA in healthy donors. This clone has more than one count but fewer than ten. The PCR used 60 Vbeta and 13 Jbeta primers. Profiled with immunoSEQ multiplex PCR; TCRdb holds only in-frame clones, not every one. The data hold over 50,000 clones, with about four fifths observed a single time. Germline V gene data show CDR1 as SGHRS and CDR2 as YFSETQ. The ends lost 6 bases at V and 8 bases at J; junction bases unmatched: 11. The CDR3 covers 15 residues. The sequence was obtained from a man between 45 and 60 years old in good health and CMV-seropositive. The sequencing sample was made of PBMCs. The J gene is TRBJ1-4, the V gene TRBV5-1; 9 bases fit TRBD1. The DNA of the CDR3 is TGCGCCAGCACTCGAGCTGGGACAGGGAAAGAAAAACTGTTTTTT. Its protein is CASTRAGTGKEKLFF.